The source of this T cell receptor beta chain is a study of T-cell memory formation after mild COVID-19. This clonotype showed up just a few times. TCRdb re-derived calls from the 5' RACE reads in MiXCR, one entry per CDR3 protein. The table lists about 200,000 distinct CDR3 sequences, approximately 10% of them singletons. The CDR3 totals 13 residues. Per germline, CDR1 LGHNA and CDR2 YSLEER. With 0 bases removed from V and 7 bases from J, the gap between germline ends came to 6 bases. Source material: PBMCs or a T cell subset sorted from them (not recorded which). The chain employs TRBV4-3 and TRBJ2-2; no firm D call. This TCR was recovered from a man between 18 and 35 years old who had mild COVID-19 (a few samples of this study predate the infection). Cell type and time point are not known. CDR3 residues: CASSQEVSGELFF. The CDR3 nucleotides are TGCGCCAGCAGCCAAGAAGTGAGCGGGGAGCTGTTTTTT.